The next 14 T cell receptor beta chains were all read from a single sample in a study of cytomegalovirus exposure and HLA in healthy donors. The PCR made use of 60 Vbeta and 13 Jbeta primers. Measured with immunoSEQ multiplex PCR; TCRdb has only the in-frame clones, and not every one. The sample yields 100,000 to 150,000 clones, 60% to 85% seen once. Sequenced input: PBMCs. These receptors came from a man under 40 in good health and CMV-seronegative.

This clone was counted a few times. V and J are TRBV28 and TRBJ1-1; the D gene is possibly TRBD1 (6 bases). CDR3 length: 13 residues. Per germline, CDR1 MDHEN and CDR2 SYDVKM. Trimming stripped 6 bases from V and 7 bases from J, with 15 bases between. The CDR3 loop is CASSLRQDFEAFF. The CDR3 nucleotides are TGTGCCAGCAGCCTCCGACAGGACTTTGAAGCTTTCTTT.

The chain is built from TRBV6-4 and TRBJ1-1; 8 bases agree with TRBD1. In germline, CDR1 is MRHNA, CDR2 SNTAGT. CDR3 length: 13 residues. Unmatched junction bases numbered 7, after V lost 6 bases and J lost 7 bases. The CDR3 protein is CASREQGALEAFF. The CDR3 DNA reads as TGTGCCAGCAGAGAGCAGGGGGCCCTTGAAGCTTTCTTT.

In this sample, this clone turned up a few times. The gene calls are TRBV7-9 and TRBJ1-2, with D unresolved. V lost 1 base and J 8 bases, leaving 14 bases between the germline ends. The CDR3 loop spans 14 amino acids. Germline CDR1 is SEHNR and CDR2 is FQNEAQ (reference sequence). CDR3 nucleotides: TGTGCCAGCAGCTTAGTCATGCGGGTTGGGGGCTACACCTTC. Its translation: CASSLVMRVGGYTF.

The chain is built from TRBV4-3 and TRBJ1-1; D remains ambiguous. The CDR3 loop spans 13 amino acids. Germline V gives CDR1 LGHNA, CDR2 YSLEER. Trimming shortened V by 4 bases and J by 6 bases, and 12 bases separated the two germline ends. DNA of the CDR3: TGCGCCAGCAGCCTATCACAACCCGCTGAAGCTTTCTTT. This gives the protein CASSLSQPAEAFF.

The CDR3 is CASNPGRSGRGEQFF. CDR3 DNA sequence: TGTGCCAGCAACCCCGGGCGTAGCGGGAGAGGTGAGCAGTTCTTC. The rearrangement joins TRBV2 to TRBJ2-1, with 9 bases identical to TRBD2. This CDR3 spans 15 amino acids. The germline CDR1 and CDR2 sequences are SNHLY and FYNNEI. Losses at the gene ends were 7 bases for V and 9 bases for J; bases not matched to a gene: 13.

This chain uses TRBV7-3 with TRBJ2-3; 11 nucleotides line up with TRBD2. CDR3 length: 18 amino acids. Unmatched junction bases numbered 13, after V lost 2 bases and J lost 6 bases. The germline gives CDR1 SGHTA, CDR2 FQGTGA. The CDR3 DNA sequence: TGTGCCAGCAGCTTATCCGGGGTGGTAGCGGGGGGGCTGGATACGCAGTATTTT. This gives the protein CASSLSGVVAGGLDTQYF.

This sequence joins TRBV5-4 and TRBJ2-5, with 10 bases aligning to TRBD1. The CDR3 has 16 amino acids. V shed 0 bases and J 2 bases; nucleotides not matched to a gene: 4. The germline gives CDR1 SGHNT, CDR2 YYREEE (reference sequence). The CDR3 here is CASSLGRTGGQETQYF. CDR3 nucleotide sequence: TGTGCCAGCAGCTTGGGAAGGACAGGGGGGCAAGAGACCCAGTACTTC. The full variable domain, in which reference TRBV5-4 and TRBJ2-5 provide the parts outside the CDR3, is ETGVTQSPTHLIKTRGQQVTLRCSSQSGHNTVSWYQQALGQGPQFIFQYYREEENGRGNFPPRFSGLQFPNYSSELNVNALELDDSALYLCASSLGRTGGQETQYFGPGTRLLVL.

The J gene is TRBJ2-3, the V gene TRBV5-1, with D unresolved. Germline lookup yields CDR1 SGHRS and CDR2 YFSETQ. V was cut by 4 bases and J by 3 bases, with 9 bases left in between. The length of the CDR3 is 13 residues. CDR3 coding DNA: TGCGCCAGCAGCGACGACTGGACAGATACGCAGTATTTT. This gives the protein CASSDDWTDTQYF.

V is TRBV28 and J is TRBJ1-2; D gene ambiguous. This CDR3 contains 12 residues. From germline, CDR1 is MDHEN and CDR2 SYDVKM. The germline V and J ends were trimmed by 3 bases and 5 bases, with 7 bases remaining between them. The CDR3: CASSFMRYGYTF. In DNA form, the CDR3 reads TGTGCCAGCAGTTTTATGCGGTATGGCTACACCTTC.

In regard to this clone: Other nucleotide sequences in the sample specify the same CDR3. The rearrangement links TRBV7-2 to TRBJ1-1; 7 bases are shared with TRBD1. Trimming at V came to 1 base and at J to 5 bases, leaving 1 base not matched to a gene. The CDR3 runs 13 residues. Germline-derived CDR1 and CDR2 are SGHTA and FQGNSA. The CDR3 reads CASSLGQGTEAFF. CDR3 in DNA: TGTGCCAGCAGCTTAGGACAGGGTACTGAAGCTTTCTTT.

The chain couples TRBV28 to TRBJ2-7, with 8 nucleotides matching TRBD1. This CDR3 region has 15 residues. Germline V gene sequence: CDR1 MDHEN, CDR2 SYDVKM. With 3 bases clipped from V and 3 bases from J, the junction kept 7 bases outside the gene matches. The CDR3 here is CASSFSRQGYYEQYF. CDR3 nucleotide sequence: TGTGCCAGCAGTTTTAGCCGACAGGGGTACTACGAGCAGTACTTC.

The CDR3 bases are TGTGCCAGCAGCCTAACAGAAATTAGCACCGGGGAGCTGTTTTTT. This encodes CASSLTEISTGELFF. This rearrangement joins TRBV5-5 to TRBJ2-2; D gene uncertain. V lost 4 bases and J 4 bases, leaving 14 bases between the germline ends. The CDR3 is made up of 15 amino acids. Looked up from germline, CDR1 is SGHKS and CDR2 is YYEKEE (reference sequence).

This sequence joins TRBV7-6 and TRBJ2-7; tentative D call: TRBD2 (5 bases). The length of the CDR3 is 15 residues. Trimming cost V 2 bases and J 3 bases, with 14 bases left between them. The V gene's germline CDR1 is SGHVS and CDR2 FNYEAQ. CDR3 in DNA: TGTGCCAGCAGCTTAAAGGACTGGACGTACTACGAGCAGTACTTC. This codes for CASSLKDWTYYEQYF.

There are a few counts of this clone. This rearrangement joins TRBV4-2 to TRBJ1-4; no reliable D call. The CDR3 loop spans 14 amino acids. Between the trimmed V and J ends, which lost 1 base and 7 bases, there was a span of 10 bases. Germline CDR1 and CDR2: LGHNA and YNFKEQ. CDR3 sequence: CASSQVEFSEKLFF. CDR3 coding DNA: TGTGCCAGCAGCCAAGTTGAGTTCTCTGAAAAACTGTTTTTT.